This T cell receptor beta chain was obtained from a study of blood T cells in healthy people across ages. Then a second PCR, running about 6 to 12 cycles, was carried out with a sample-barcoded 5' primer and a J-beta primer mix. Every single cDNA molecule received a tag from a template-switch adaptor with 12 random nucleotides. MiXCR, applied by TCRdb to the 5' RACE reads, yields one record per CDR3 protein. This sample has hundreds of thousands of distinct CDR3 sequences, with under 30% found just once. Looked up from germline, CDR1 is MNHEY and CDR2 is SVGEGT. The CDR3 length is 15 residues. Losses at the gene ends were 6 bases for V and 7 bases for J; bases not matched to a gene: 10. This clonotype was seen a handful of times. Its matching antigen is unknown. Study-wide results and caveats: Per million T cells, TCR beta diversity dropped about linearly as age rose. Fewer expanded clones and more diversity marked long-lived versus aged donors. Underestimates were what the diversity estimates from one million T cells were considered to be.

This sequence joins TRBV6-2 or TRBV6-3 and TRBJ2-2, with 8 positions matching TRBD1. The sequence derives from a woman older than 75 in good health. The source material was blood. The CDR3 region is CASRPGQVINGELFF. CDR3 in DNA: TGTGCCAGCAGACCGGGACAGGTGATCAACGGGGAGCTGTTTTTT.